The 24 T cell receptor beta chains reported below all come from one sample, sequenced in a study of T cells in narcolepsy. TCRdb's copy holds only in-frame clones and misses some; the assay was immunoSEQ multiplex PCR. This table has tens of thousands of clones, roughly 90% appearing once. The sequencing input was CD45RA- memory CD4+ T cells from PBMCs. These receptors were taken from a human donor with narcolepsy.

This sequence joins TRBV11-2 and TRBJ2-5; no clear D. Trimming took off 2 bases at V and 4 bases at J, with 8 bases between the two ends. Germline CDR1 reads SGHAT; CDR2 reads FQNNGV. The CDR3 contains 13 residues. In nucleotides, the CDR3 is TGTGCCAGCAGCTTAAGCCCCCTAGAGACCCAGTACTTC. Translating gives CASSLSPLETQYF.

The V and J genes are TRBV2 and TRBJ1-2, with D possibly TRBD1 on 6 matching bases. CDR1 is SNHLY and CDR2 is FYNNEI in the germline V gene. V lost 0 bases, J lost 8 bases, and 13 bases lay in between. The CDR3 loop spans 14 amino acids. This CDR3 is CASSEAGGLYGYTF. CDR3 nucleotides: TGTGCCAGCAGTGAAGCCGGGGGCTTATACGGCTACACCTTC.

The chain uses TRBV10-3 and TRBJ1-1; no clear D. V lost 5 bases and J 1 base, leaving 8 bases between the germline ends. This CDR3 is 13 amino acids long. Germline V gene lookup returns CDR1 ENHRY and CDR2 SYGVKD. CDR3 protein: CAISRDGNTEAFF. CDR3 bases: TGTGCCATCAGTAGAGACGGGAACACTGAAGCTTTCTTT.

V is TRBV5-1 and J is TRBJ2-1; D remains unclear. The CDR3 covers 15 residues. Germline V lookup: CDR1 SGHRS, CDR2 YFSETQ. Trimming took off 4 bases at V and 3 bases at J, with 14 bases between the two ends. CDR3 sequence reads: CASSPSVTDYNEQFF. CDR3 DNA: TGCGCCAGCAGCCCCAGCGTGACGGACTACAATGAGCAGTTCTTC. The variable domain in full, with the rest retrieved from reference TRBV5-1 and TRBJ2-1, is KAGVTQTPRYLIKTRGQQVTLSCSPISGHRSVSWYQQTPGQGLQFLFEYFSETQRNKGNFPGRFSGRQFSNSRSEMNVSTLELGDSALYLCASSPSVTDYNEQFFGPGTRLTVL.

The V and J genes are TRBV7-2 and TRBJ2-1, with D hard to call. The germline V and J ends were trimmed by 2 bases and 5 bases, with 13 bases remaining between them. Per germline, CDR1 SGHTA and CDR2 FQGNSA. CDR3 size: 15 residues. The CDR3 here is CASSLSPGRHNEQFF. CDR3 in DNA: TGTGCCAGCAGCTTAAGCCCCGGCCGCCACAATGAGCAGTTCTTC.

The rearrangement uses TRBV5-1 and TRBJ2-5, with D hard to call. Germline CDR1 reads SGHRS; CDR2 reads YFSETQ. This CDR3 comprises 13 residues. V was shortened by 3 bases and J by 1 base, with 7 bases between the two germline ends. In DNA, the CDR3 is TGCGCCAGCAGCTCGATGGGCCAAGAGACCCAGTACTTC. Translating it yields CASSSMGQETQYF.

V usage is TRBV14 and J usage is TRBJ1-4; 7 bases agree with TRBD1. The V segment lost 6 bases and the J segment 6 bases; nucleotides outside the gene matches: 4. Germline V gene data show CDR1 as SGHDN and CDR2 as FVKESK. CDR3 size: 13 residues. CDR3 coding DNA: TGTGCCAGCAGATGGACAGGAGATGAAAAACTGTTTTTT. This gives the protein CASRWTGDEKLFF.

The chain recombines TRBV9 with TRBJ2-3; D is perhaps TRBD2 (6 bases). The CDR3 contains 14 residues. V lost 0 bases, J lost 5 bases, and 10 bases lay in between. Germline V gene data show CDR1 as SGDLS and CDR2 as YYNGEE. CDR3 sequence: CASSVGASVDTQYF. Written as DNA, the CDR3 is TGTGCCAGCAGCGTAGGGGCTAGCGTAGATACGCAGTATTTT.

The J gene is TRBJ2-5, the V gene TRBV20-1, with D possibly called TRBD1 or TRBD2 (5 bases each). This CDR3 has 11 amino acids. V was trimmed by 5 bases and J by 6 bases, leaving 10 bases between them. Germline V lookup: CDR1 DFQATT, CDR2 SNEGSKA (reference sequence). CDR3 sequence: CSAPPGQTQYF. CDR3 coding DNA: TGCAGTGCTCCCCCGGGGCAGACCCAGTACTTC.

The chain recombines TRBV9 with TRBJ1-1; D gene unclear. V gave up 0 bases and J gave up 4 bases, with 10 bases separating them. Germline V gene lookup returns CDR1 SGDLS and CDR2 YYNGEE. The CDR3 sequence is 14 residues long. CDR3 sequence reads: CASSVGTRGTEAFF. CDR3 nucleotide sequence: TGTGCCAGCAGCGTAGGGACGCGGGGCACTGAAGCTTTCTTT.

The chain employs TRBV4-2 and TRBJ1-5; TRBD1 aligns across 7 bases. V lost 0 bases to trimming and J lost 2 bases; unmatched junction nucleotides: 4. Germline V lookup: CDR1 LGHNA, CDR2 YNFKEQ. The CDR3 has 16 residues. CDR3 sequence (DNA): TGTGCCAGCAGCCAAGAATTTACAGGGGGCAATCAGCCCCAGCATTTT. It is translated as CASSQEFTGGNQPQHF.

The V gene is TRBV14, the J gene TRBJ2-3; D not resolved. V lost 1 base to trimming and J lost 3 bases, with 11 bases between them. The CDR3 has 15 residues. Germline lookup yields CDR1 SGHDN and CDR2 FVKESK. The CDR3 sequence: CASSQGALGTDTQYF. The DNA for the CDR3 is TGTGCCAGCAGCCAAGGAGCGTTAGGAACAGATACGCAGTATTTT.

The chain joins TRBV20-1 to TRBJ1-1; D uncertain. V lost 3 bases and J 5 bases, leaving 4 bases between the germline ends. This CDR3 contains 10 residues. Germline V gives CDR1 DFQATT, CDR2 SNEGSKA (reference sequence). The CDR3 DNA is TGCAGTGCTAGGGGGACTGAAGCTTTCTTT. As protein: CSARGTEAFF.

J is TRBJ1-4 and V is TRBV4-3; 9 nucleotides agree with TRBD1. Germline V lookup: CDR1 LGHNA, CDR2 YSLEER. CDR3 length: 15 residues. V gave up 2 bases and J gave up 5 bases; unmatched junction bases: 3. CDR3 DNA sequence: TGCGCCAGCAGCCAATCCGACAGGGGGAATGAAAAACTGTTTTTT. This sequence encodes CASSQSDRGNEKLFF.

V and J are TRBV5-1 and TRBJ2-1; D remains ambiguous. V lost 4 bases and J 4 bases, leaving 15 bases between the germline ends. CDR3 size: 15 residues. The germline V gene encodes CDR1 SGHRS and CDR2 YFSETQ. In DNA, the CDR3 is TGCGCCAGCAGCCCTGGAAGGGATCTTTACAATGAGCAGTTCTTC. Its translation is CASSPGRDLYNEQFF.

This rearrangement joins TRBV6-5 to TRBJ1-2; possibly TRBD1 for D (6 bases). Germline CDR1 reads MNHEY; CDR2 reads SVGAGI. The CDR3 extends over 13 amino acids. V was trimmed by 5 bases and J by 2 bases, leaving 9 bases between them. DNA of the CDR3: TGTGCCAGCAGTCCGGGACAAAACTATGGCTACACCTTC. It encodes CASSPGQNYGYTF.

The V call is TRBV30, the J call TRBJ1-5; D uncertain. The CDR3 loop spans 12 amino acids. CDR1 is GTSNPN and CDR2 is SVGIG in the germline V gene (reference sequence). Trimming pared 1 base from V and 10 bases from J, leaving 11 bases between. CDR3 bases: TGTGCCTGGAGTGGGGGATTCGATCCCCAGCATTTT. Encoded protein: CAWSGGFDPQHF. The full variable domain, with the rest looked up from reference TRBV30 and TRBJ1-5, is SQTIHQWPATLVQPVGSPLSLECTVEGTSNPNLYWYRQAAGRGLQLLFYSVGIGQISSEVPQNLSASRPQDRQFILSSKKLLLSDSGFYLCAWSGGFDPQHFGDGTRLSIL.

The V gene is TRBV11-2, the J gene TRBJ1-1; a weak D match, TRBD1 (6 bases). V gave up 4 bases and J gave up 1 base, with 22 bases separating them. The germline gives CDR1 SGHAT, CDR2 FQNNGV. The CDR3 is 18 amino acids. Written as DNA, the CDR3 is TGTGCCAGCAGCTCCCGCTTTCAAATGGACAGCGGGAACACTGAAGCTTTCTTT. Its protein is CASSSRFQMDSGNTEAFF. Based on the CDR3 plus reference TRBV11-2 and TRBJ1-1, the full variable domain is EAGVAQSPRYKIIEKRQSVAFWCNPISGHATLYWYQQILGQGPKLLIQFQNNGVVDDSQLPKDRFSAERLKGVDSTLKIQPAKLEDSAVYLCASSSRFQMDSGNTEAFFGQGTRLTVV.

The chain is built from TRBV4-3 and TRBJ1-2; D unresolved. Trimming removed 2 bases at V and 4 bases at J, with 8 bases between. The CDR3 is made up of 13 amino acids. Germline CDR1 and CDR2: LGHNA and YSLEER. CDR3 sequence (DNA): TGCGCCAGCAGCCAACCGGGAGGCTATGGCTACACCTTC. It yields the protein CASSQPGGYGYTF.

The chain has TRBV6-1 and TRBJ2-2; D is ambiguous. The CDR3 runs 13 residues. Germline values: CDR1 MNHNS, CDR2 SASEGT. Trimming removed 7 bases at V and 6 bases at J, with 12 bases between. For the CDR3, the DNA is TGTGCCAGCACCGAAGCGTATGCCGGGGAGCTGTTTTTT. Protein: CASTEAYAGELFF.

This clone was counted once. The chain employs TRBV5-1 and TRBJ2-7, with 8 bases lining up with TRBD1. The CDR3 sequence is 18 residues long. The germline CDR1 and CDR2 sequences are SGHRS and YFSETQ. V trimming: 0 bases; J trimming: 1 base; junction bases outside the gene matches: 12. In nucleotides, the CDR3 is TGCGCCAGCAGCTTGGGAAGCGGGCCGACAGGGGTTTCCTACGAGCAGTACTTC. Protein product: CASSLGSGPTGVSYEQYF.

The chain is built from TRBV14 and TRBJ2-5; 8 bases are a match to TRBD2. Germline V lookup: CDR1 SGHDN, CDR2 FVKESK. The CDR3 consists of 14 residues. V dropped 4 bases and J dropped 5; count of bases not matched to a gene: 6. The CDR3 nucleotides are TGTGCCAGCAGCCCGGGCGGGGGGCGGGAGACCCAGTACTTC. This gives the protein CASSPGGGRETQYF.

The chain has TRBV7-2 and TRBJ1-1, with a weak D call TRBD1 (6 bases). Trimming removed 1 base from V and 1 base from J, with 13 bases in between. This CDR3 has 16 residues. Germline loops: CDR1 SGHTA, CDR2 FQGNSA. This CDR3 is CASSLVVGGRNTEAFF. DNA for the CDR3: TGTGCCAGCAGCTTAGTTGTCGGGGGGCGGAACACTGAAGCTTTCTTT.

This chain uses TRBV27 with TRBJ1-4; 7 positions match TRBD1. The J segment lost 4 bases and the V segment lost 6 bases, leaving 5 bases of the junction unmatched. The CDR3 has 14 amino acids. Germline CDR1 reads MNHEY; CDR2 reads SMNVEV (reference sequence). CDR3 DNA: TGTGCCAGCAGACAGGGGCGGAATAATGAAAAACTGTTTTTT. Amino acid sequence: CASRQGRNNEKLFF.